This T cell receptor beta chain stems from a study of vaccination and CD4 T cells after COVID-19. General study findings and limits: From about 20 to 38, the median of SARS-CoV-2-reactive clonotypes rose without reaching significance.

Treatment defined: roughly ten-day PBMC culture with coronavirus spike peptide pools or control peptides (ViraFEST assay). Every well contained around 2.2 million PBMCs, which were grown with about 9.2 IU/ml IL-2 and approximately 9.9 ug/ml peptide pools. Researchers used the Oncomine TCR Beta short-read assay to sequence DNA from cultured CD4+ T cells. Investigators obtained genomic DNA by extraction from cultured CD4+ T cells. TCRdb re-analysed the PCR reads in MiXCR, keeping a single row per CDR3 protein. The table lists some 4,600 distinct CDR3 sequences, roughly 29% of them singletons, with 25% to 35% in the top ten. This clonotype has a handful of counts. Its target is unknown. The sequence derives from a human donor who had recovered from COVID-19. Input material: CD4+ T cells from blood, cultured in vitro.

This chain's CDR3 is CASSLDRFSTEAFF. CDR3 bases: TGCGCCAGCAGCTTGGATCGTTTCAGCACTGAAGCTTTCTTT. The chain has TRBV5-1 and TRBJ1-1; D unresolved. V was shortened by 0 bases and J by 4 bases, with 10 bases between the two germline ends. CDR3 size: 14 residues. Per germline, CDR1 SGHRS and CDR2 YFSETQ.